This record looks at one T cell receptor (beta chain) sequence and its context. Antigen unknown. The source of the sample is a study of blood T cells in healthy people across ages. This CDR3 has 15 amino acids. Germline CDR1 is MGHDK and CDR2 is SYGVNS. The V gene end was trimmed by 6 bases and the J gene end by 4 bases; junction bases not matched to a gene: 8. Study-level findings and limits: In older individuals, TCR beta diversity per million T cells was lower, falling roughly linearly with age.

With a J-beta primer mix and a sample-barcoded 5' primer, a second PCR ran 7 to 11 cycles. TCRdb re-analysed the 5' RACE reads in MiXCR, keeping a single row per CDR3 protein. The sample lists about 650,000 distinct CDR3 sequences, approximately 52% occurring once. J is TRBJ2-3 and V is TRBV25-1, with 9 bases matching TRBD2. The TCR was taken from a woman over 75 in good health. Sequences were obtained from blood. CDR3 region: CASRIIAGDADTQYF. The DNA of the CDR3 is TGTGCCAGCAGGATTATAGCGGGGGACGCAGATACGCAGTATTTT.